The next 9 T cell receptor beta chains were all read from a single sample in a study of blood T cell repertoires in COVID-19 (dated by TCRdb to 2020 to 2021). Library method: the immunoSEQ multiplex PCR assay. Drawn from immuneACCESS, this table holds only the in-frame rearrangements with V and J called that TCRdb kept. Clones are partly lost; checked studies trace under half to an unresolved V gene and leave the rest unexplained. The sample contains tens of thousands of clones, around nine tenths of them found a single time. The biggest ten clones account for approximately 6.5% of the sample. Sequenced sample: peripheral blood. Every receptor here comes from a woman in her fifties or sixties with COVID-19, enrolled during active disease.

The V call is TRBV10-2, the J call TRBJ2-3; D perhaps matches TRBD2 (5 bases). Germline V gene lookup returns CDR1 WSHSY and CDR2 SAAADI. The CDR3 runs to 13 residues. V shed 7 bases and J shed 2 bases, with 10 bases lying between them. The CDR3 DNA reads TGCGCCAGCACGGACTCGCCCACAGATACGCAGTATTTT. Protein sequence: CASTDSPTDTQYF.

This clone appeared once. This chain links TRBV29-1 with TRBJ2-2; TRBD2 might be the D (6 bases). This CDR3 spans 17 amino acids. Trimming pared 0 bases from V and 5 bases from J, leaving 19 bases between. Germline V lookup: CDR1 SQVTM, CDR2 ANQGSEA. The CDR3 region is CSVEERNPRGWTGELFF. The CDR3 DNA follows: TGCAGCGTTGAAGAGCGAAACCCTCGGGGGTGGACCGGGGAGCTGTTTTTT.

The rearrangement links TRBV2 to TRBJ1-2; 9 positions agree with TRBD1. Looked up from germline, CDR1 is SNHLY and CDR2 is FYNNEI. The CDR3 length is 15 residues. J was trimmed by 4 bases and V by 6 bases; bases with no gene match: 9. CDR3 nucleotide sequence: TGTGCCAGCAGAGGCGGACAGGGGCAAGTCTATGGCTACACCTTC. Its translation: CASRGGQGQVYGYTF.

Here the CDR3 reads CAWSVGGESFF. For the CDR3, the DNA is TGTGCCTGGAGTGTTGGGGGGGAGTCTTTCTTT. The rearrangement joins TRBV30 to TRBJ1-1, with D maybe TRBD1 (5 bases). The CDR3 length is 11 residues. Germline V gene sequence: CDR1 GTSNPN, CDR2 SVGIG (reference sequence). V lost 0 bases and J 12 bases, leaving 11 bases between the germline ends.

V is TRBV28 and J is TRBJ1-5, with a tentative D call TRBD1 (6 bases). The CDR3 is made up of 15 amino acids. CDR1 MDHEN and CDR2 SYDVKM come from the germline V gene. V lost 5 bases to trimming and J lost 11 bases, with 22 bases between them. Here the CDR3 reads CASSPPTGLPKAQHF. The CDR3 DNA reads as TGTGCCAGCAGTCCACCGACAGGACTCCCAAAGGCCCAGCATTTT.

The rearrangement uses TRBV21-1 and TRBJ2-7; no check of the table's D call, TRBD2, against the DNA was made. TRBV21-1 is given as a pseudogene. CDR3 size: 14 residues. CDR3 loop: CASIADSDLYEQYF. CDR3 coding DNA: TGTGCCAGCATAGCGGATTCTGACCTCTACGAGCAGTACTTC.

CDR3 sequence: CASSALTTGGGEQFF. Here the CDR3 DNA reads TGTGCCAGCAGTGCTTTAACCACAGGGGGCGGTGAGCAGTTCTTC. The chain is built from TRBV25-1 and TRBJ2-1; TRBD1 matches at 9 bases. In germline, CDR1 is MGHDK, CDR2 SYGVNS. There are 15 residues in the CDR3. V shed 4 bases, J shed 9 bases, and the junction held 10 bases outside the gene matches. The full variable domain, its missing parts supplied by reference TRBV25-1 and TRBJ2-1, is EADIYQTPRYLVIGTGKKITLECSQTMGHDKMYWYQQDPGMELHLIHYSYGVNSTEKGDLSSESTVSRIRTEHFPLTLESARPSHTSQYLCASSALTTGGGEQFFGPGTRLTVL.

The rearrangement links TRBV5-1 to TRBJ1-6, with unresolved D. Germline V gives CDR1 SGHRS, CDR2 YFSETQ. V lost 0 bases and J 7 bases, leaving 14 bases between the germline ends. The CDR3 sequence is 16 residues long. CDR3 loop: CASSLGDTHPNSPLHF. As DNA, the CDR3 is TGCGCCAGCAGCTTGGGTGACACTCACCCAAATTCACCCCTCCACTTT.

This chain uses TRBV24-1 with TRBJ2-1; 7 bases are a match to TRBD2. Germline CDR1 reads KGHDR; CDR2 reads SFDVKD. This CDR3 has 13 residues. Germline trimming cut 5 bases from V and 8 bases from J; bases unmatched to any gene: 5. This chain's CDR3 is CATSARGVHEQFF. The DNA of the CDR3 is TGTGCCACCAGTGCCCGGGGGGTCCATGAGCAGTTCTTC.